This TCR beta chain was recovered during a study of cytomegalovirus exposure and HLA in healthy donors. Amplification used 60 Vbeta primers and 13 Jbeta primers. Sequencing used immunoSEQ multiplex PCR; TCRdb keeps in-frame clones, though not all of them. This repertoire shows a few hundred thousand clones, around 89% found once; its top ten account for roughly 0.99%. CDR1 and CDR2 (germline): MNHEY, SMNVEV (reference sequence). The CDR3 contains 16 residues. V shed 0 bases and J shed 4 bases, with 14 bases lying between them. The sequenced material came from PBMCs. The chain joins TRBV27 to TRBJ2-3; TRBD1 is a possible D gene (5 bases). The sequence was obtained from a woman between 18 and 29 years old in good health and CMV-seronegative. Here the CDR3 DNA reads TGTGCCAGCAGTTTATCGCAGGGTAGAAGCCCAGATACGCAGTATTTT. Protein product: CASSLSQGRSPDTQYF.